These T cell receptor beta chains were read from a single sample in a study of blood T cell repertoires in COVID-19. Method: immunoSEQ multiplex PCR; TCRdb's copy keeps in-frame clones and lacks some. Here the sample spans some 200,000 clones, around 92% being singletons. The source material was peripheral blood. The receptors were sampled from a man aged 25-45 years with acute or convalescent COVID-19. Both conserved end residues are part of each CDR3. The D gene is left open where the match is weak. Clone size is given for some rows only: seen once, a few or many times, or a class if the clone is expanded.

clone_size j_call v_call d_call cdr3_nt cdr3_aa
- TRBJ2-1 TRBV4-1 - TGCGCCAGCAGCCAAATGGGGGGAAACAATGAGCAGTTCTTC CASSQMGGNNEQFF
- TRBJ1-1 TRBV11-2 - TGTGCCAGCAGCAAAGGGGGGGTTACTGAAGCTTTCTTT CASSKGGVTEAFF
- TRBJ2-3 TRBV6-6 - TGTGCCACTATCACTGCGGGGTTCGCAGATACGCAGTATTTT CATITAGFADTQYF
once TRBJ2-1 TRBV5-5 TRBD1 TGTGCCAGCAGCCTACAGGGGGCGGACAATGAGCAGTTCTTC CASSLQGADNEQFF
- TRBJ2-7 TRBV3-1/TRBV3-2 TRBD1 TGTGCCAGCAGCACTCGGGACAGGGTTACCTACGAGCAGTACTTC CASSTRDRVTYEQYF
- TRBJ2-5 TRBV6-5 - TGTGCCAGCAGTTTAGTGTCGGGGGGCGGGGTAAAGACCCAGTACTTC CASSLVSGGGVKTQYF
- TRBJ1-2 TRBV28 - TGTGCCAGCACGGCCCCAGGCAGTAACTATGGCTACACCTTC CASTAPGSNYGYTF
- TRBJ2-3 TRBV2 TRBD2 TGTGCCAGCGGGGCTAGCGGGAGTGCAGATACGCAGTATTTT CASGASGSADTQYF
few TRBJ2-5 TRBV5-1 TRBD1 TGCGCCAGCAGCCCGGGACAGCCGCAAGAGACCCAGTACTTC CASSPGQPQETQYF
- TRBJ2-1 TRBV24-1 TRBD2 TGTGCCACCAGTGATTTGACTAGCGAGTACAATGAGCAGTTCTTC CATSDLTSEYNEQFF
- TRBJ2-3 TRBV5-1 TRBD1 TGCGCCAGCAGCTCGAAACCCGGACAGGCCACAGATACGCAGTATTTT CASSSKPGQATDTQYF
- TRBJ1-1 TRBV11-1 - TGTGCCAGCAGCCCACAATGGGGGGACACTGAAGCTTTCTTT CASSPQWGDTEAFF
- TRBJ2-1 TRBV27 - TGTGCCAGCAGTTTAAATAGCGGCCGTTACAATGAGCAGTTCTTC CASSLNSGRYNEQFF
- TRBJ2-5 TRBV4-2 - TGTGCCAGCAGCCACGACCCGGGTGGGTCTGTTCGGCGAGAGACCCAGTACTTC CASSHDPGGSVRRETQYF
- TRBJ1-5 TRBV2 - TGTGCCAGCAGCGCCTGGGGCGGATTCAATCAGCCCCAGCATTTT CASSAWGGFNQPQHF
- TRBJ2-4 TRBV5-1 TRBD2 TGCGCCAGCAGCTTGGAGGGGAGGGGAAACATTCAGTACTTC CASSLEGRGNIQYF
- TRBJ1-2 TRBV4-1 - TGCGCCAGCAGCCAAGACCTCGGACAGTCAGCTAACTATGGCTACACCTTC CASSQDLGQSANYGYTF
- TRBJ2-7 TRBV24-1 - TGTGCCACCAGTGATTTCGGGCCGGGAACCTACGAGCAGTACTTC CATSDFGPGTYEQYF
- TRBJ1-3 TRBV12-3/TRBV12-4 TRBD1 TGTGCCAGCAGTTTCAGGGGGCGAAACACCATATATTTT CASSFRGRNTIYF
- TRBJ2-6 TRBV10-3 TRBD1 TGTGCCATTACAGGGGTTGGGGCCAACGTCCTGACTTTC CAITGVGANVLTF
- TRBJ1-1 TRBV7-3 - TGTGCCAGCAGCTCCCCGGGAAAGAACACTGAAGCTTTCTTT CASSSPGKNTEAFF
- TRBJ2-3 TRBV28 TRBD1 TGTGCCAGCTGGGGAAAATTCTGGGACAGACAATACACAGATACGCAGTATTTT CASWGKFWDRQYTDTQYF
- TRBJ1-5 TRBV6-5 TRBD1 TGTGCCAGCAGTTCTCGACAGGGGCATCAGCCCCAGCATTTT CASSSRQGHQPQHF
once TRBJ1-3 TRBV6-1 - TGTGCCAGCAGTGAATGGGACAGAAACACCATATATTTT CASSEWDRNTIYF
- TRBJ1-2 TRBV28 TRBD1 TGTGCCAGCAGTTCCTACAGGGGGCTCTATGGCTACACCTTC CASSSYRGLYGYTF
- TRBJ2-5 TRBV4-1 - TGCGCCAGCAGCCAAGATCGAGGGACCCAGTACTTC CASSQDRGTQYF
- TRBJ2-7 TRBV5-1 TRBD2 TGCGCCAGCAGCTTACTACTAGCGGGAGGGCCAGTAAGGGAGCAGTACTTC CASSLLLAGGPVREQYF
- TRBJ2-3 TRBV7-3 TRBD2 TGTGCCAGCAGCTTATATCCACCGGGAGGGACAGATACGCAGTATTTT CASSLYPPGGTDTQYF
- TRBJ1-5 TRBV2 - TGTGCCAGCAATCCGCGCGGTGGCAATCAGCCCCAGCATTTT CASNPRGGNQPQHF
- TRBJ2-2 TRBV10-3 TRBD1 TGTGCCATCAGCTACCACAGGGGGGACACCGGGGAGCTGTTTTTT CAISYHRGDTGELFF
- TRBJ2-7 TRBV11-2 - TGTGCCAGCAGCTTTCGGCGGGCCTACGAGCAGTACTTC CASSFRRAYEQYF
- TRBJ1-2 TRBV6-5 TRBD1 TGTGCCAGCAGAGATACAGGGGACACACGCGGCTACACCTTC CASRDTGDTRGYTF
few TRBJ1-2 TRBV28 TRBD1 TGTGCCAGCAGTCCACGCCCAGGGACAGGGCACTATGGCTACACCTTC CASSPRPGTGHYGYTF
- TRBJ1-6 TRBV28 - TGTGCCAGCTCTTCGCCCGGGGAAAATTCACCCCTCCACTTT CASSSPGENSPLHF
- TRBJ2-1 TRBV7-3 TRBD2 TGTGCCAGCAGCTTATATCCAGCGGGAGTGTCTAATGAGCAGTTCTTC CASSLYPAGVSNEQFF
few TRBJ1-5 TRBV19 - TGTGCCAGTAGTACCCCAGGGGCCGATCAGCCCCAGCATTTT CASSTPGADQPQHF
- TRBJ1-1 TRBV7-9 - TGTGCCAGCAGCTTAATTGGGCCAGTTGCTTTCTTT CASSLIGPVAFF
once TRBJ1-1 TRBV19 - TGTGCCAGTAGTACGGACTTTATTGAAGCTTTCTTT CASSTDFIEAFF
- TRBJ2-1 TRBV10-3 - TGTGCCATCGGGGAGACCACCTACAATGAGCAGTTCTTC CAIGETTYNEQFF
- TRBJ2-2 TRBV4-1 - TGCGCCAGCAGCCGTACGCTAGTTACCGGGGAGCTGTTTTTT CASSRTLVTGELFF
- TRBJ1-3 TRBV19 - TGTGCCAGTAGCCTGACCCGACAGTCTGGAAACACCATATATTTT CASSLTRQSGNTIYF
- TRBJ1-1 TRBV5-1 - TGCGCCAGCAGCTTGCTGGGCAGGAACACTGAAGCTTTCTTT CASSLLGRNTEAFF
- TRBJ1-4 TRBV6-5 - TGTGCCAGCAGTTACGGCCGGGGGAATTTTAATGAAAAACTGTTTTTT CASSYGRGNFNEKLFF
- TRBJ2-5 TRBV7-9 - TGTGCCAGCAGCTTGAGCGGAGGGATGGAGACCCAGTACTTC CASSLSGGMETQYF